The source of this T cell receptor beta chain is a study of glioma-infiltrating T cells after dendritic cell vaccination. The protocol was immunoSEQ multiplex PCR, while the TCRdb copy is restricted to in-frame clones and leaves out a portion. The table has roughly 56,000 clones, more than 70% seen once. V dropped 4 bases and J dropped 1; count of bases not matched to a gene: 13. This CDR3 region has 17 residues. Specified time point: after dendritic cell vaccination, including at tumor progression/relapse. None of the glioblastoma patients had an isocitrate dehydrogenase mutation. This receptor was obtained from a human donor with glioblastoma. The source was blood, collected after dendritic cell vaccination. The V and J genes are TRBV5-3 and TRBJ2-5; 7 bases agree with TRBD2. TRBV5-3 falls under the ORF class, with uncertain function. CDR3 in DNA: TGTGCCAGAAGCCATGCCCTACCGGGGGGTCTCCAAGAGACCCAGTACTTC. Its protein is CARSHALPGGLQETQYF.